The entry that follows covers one T cell receptor (beta chain) sequence. The antigen it recognizes is unknown. Base qualities are not provided; no much larger clone lies one nucleotide away. This sample was included in a study of cytomegalovirus exposure and HLA in healthy donors (dated by TCRdb to about 2017). Study-wide context: According to an earlier analysis of a few hundred of the donors, 150 million to 200 million T cells yielded approximately 120 million unique TCR beta sequences and 276 Gb of sequence data. About 280 gigabases of sequencing data and roughly 80 million unique TCR sequences made up an early release that covered approximately 620 HLA-typed donors. Among the approximately 420 genotyped donors, around 81% belonged to the genetic ancestry cluster associated with self-reported Caucasian donors. The study was designed to test whether signatures of past pathogen exposure could be identified by cataloging public T cell receptors. The T cell repertoires of 550 to 850 subjects were profiled by immunosequencing and related to cytomegalovirus serostatus. Along with the roughly 670-subject first cohort, a separate validation cohort of approximately 110 different subjects was used. To predict cytomegalovirus infection status, the study brought together high-throughput TCR immunosequencing, statistical association of individual TCRs with disease status, and machine learning. In a later analysis, previously published TCR beta repertoires from 500 to 750 donors were re-analyzed and high-resolution HLA genotyping was added so that TCR occurrence patterns could be studied. Rather than using new phenotypic data, the later analysis identified candidate immune exposures from TCR beta sequences and from how often those sequences occurred across donors. An earlier analysis of 587 of the donors used high-throughput TCR beta sequencing to judge whether each TCR beta V gene segment behaved as functional or pseudogenic. Alongside the repertoire data, information on donor age, sex, ethnicity and CMV serostatus was compiled. Genome-wide SNP genotypes for about 55% of the 666 donors were used in a later genetic analysis, which treated that subset as a discovery cohort. Every repertoire in the discovery cohort had been generated on one and the same sequencing platform. Class I and class II HLA loci were covered by the typing at four-digit resolution. Typing coverage varied by locus: 629-630 donors for A, B, C, DRB1 and DQB1; roughly 510 for DQA1; around 570 for DPA1; 450 to 480 for DPB1. Because of strong linkage in the cohort, roughly five DR-DQ haplotypes were treated as single units for association and clustering. Across 300 to 500 genotyped donors of the cohort, an average of roughly 250,000 unique TCR beta nucleotide sequences per donor were sequenced, and roughly a sixth of those sequences were non-productive. The investigation overall reported the following: V-gene and J-gene trimming of TCR beta chains was associated with a missense DCLRE1C variant in a later genetic analysis, and the association was replicated in an independent cohort. A later analysis found that HLA-associated TCR beta chains were more clonally expanded and had lower generation probabilities than equally common non-associated chains. Three of the identified cytomegalovirus-associated TCR beta chains were confirmed in vitro to be specific for cytomegalovirus antigens. While some public TCRs were present in many individuals, most TCR sequences turned up only very rarely across donors. Because counts were too low, about 15 rarely observed V segments, including chromosome 9 orphons, were left out of the earlier analysis of approximately 580 of the donors. Immune exposure information for the cohort was limited to CMV serostatus. A further reported finding was that TCR beta sequences accurately predicted the HLA-A and HLA-B alleles for most subjects in the first cohort. Because the 87-base-pair reads could not distinguish some IMGT-functional V segments, including TRBV6-2 and TRBV6-3, those segments were excluded. In a later genetic analysis, fewer N-insertions in productive TCRs were reported among donors in an Asian-associated ancestry cluster than the roughly 700-donor mean. An earlier analysis of several hundred of the donors showed that most TCR beta V segments appeared in productive rearrangements either about 90% or about 30% of the time, which broadly matched IMGT annotations. A later analysis associated approximately 17,000 TCR beta sequences with specific HLA alleles at a false discovery rate of 0.05. A cluster of highly shared sequence variants was judged likely to be a technical artifact of the sequencing pipeline. HLA typing was unavailable for some donors at each locus, so association tests used only the typed subset. The study listed around 160 TCR beta chains as associated with cytomegalovirus. A later analysis reported that several top co-occurrence clusters appeared linked to parvovirus B19, influenza, CMV and Epstein-Barr virus. According to a later analysis, TCR association rates differed among HLA loci, with DRB1 alleles showing the most associated TCRs and HLA-C alleles showing the fewest. Cytomegalovirus status was reported to be diagnosed by the classifier with high specificity and sensitivity in both the original and validation cohorts. Sequencing depth was assumed to be roughly uniform across donors in the presence/absence analyses, though that assumption may not hold. Correlated functional status among segregating V segments might reflect linkage disequilibrium, but an unknown experimental factor could not be ruled out. In this cohort, only TCR beta chains were sequenced, and detectable features were limited by the absence of alpha or paired-chain data. The authors suggested that the approach could potentially be generalized to other disease states and immunological phenotypes. In a later analysis, most CMV-associated TCR beta chains were found to appear HLA-restricted, with HLA associations seemingly driven largely by CMV exposure. Assigning TCR associations to individual alleles was difficult when HLA alleles, especially DR and DQ, strongly co-occurred.

For this chain, trimming is 5 bases at the V end and 3 bases at the J end, and the number of junction bases without a gene match is 13. The CDR3 goes from the cysteine to the phenylalanine over 18 residues. The entry retains the CDR3 DNA only, 54 bases that are in frame from base 1. CDR1 and CDR2, looked up from the germline V gene (reference sequence), are SEHNR and FQNEAQ. Library preparation was by the immunoSEQ multiplex PCR assay. The multiplex PCR relied on a mix of 60 forward primers for TCR Vbeta segments and 13 reverse primers for TCR Jbeta segments. Amplification of the CDR3 region of rearranged TCR beta genes was performed with a multiplex PCR assay on genomic DNA. The Illumina HiSeq System was used to sequence the amplified TCR beta libraries as 87-base-pair reads. The paper's data handling went like this. In a later analysis, tens of millions of unique TCR beta chains were counted across the roughly 610 repertoires, and about 10 million of these chains were shared by at least two donors. Raw reads were error-corrected and collapsed into unique sequences with a nearest-neighbor algorithm that merged closely related sequences to remove PCR and sequencing errors. Alignment of CDR3 sequences to IMGT reference sequences was used to assign V, D and J gene segments. For a sequence to be retained, at least a six-nucleotide match to both a V gene segment and a J gene segment was required. Rearrangements were classified as productive when the CDR3 lacked stop codons and remained in frame with V and J, and all other rearrangements were classified as non-productive. CDR3 was defined according to IMGT convention as the region running from the second conserved V-encoded cysteine to the conserved J-encoded phenylalanine. In an earlier analysis of roughly 610 of the donors, sequences lacking an unambiguous match to a single V gene segment were excluded. In an earlier analysis of approximately 610 of the donors, V segments were called functional above 56.7% productive rearrangements and were called segregating when the between-donor standard deviation exceeded 5%. To diagnose cytomegalovirus status from the catalog of TCR beta chain sequences, a statistical classification framework was built. A later analysis assigned V and J genes by comparing TCR nucleotide sequences with IMGT/GENE-DB human TR gene sequences. A later analysis assigned CDR3 sequences and most-parsimonious VDJ recombination scenarios with the TCRdist pipeline. In a later analysis, every TCR beta chain was defined by the combination of its CDR3 amino acid sequence and its V-gene family, and reads without a unique V-gene family were dropped. To address suspected cross-contamination and a sequencing artifact, a later analysis removed 450 to 700 highly shared, low-generation-probability nucleotide sequences. For each public chain, a later analysis derived a clonal expansion index from normalized ranks of inferred template counts within each repertoire. A later analysis computed generation probabilities with a VDJ recombination model fitted to out-of-frame rearrangements, and checked the results against IGoR. A later analysis scored TCR-TCR, TCR-HLA and TCR-CMV co-occurrence with hypergeometric tests, applying a repertoire-size bias correction to TCR pairs. False discovery rates were estimated in a later analysis by permuting HLA or CMV assignments 20 times. A later analysis grouped co-occurring TCRs with DBSCAN, adding TCRdist sequence similarity when clustering within HLA-allele-positive subsets. For co-occurrence clustering, repertoires with fewer than 30,000 or more than 120,000 public chains were excluded, along with about five repertoires with anomalous nucleotide sharing. Imported from immuneACCESS, the table was reduced by TCRdb to in-frame sequences with V and J called. These copies leave out some clones; in studies compared against another copy, an unresolved V gene accounts for under half, and the cause of the remainder is not known. V, J and clone size reflect that table, while D and trimming were determined from the DNA. The table for this sample lists under 200,000 clones; around 75% of them were counted only once. The ten largest clones take up 1.5% to 2% of the sample.

In total, roughly 670 healthy bone marrow donors made up the cohort. At the time of sampling, all cohort members were nominally healthy, though unrecorded immune exposures were likely present. The donor tested CMV seronegative and was one of the 352 seronegative cohort members. A peripheral blood sample was provided by each donor, and peripheral blood mononuclear cells were used for TCR beta sequencing. The Qiagen DNeasy Blood Extraction Kit was used to extract genomic DNA from the blood cell samples. The sequenced material came from PBMCs. The chain is assembled from TRBV7-9 and TRBJ2-1; 10 bases in between match TRBD2. This clonotype was obtained from a woman in her twenties or thirties in good health and CMV-seronegative. In nucleotide form, the sequence is TGTGCCAGCAGCCTACCCCCAAGCGGGAGGGGGGGCTACAATGAGCAGTTCTTC. Its amino acids are CASSLPPSGRGGYNEQFF.